This T cell receptor (delta chain) was captured in a study of Vδ1+ human thymocytes. Trimming cost V 1 base and J 0 bases, with 21 bases left between them. The CDR3 sequence is 19 residues long. Germline V gives CDR1 TSWWSYY, CDR2 QGS. Notes on this clone: Its specificity is unknown.

Thymocytes were sorted as CD3+ TCRVdelta1+ TCRVdelta2- after alphabeta T cell depletion. The template was reverse-transcribed extracted RNA. The CDR3 regions were amplified by multiplex PCR from V-gene primers to a constant-region primer. TCRdb re-processed the multiplex PCR reads via CATT. Among roughly 55,000 delta-chain clones listed, about 16% were seen once. Study results and caveats: Bulk repertoire data may be misinterpreted because of unexpected Vdelta2 sequences. Unlike peripheral blood Vdelta1+ controls, thymic delta-chain sequences included 15% to 20% Vdelta2 and few Vdelta3. Thymic TRG and TRD repertoires appeared highly polyclonal, with Gaussian CDR3 length distributions. Donors shared many TRG clonotypes but few TRD clonotypes.

V usage is TRDV1 and J usage is TRDJ1, with D tentatively TRDD3 (6 bases). Sequencing was done on a sample of Vdelta1+ gamma-delta thymocytes from the thymus. Regarding subset: FACS-sorted CD3+ TCRalphabeta- TCRVdelta1+ TCRVdelta2- thymocytes. This TCR came from a boy under three years old who had congenital heart surgery. CDR3 nucleotides: TGTGCTCTTGGGGAACCCCCGGGGGCTGGGGATCCGGACACCGATAAACTCATCTTT. The encoded protein is CALGEPPGAGDPDTDKLIF.